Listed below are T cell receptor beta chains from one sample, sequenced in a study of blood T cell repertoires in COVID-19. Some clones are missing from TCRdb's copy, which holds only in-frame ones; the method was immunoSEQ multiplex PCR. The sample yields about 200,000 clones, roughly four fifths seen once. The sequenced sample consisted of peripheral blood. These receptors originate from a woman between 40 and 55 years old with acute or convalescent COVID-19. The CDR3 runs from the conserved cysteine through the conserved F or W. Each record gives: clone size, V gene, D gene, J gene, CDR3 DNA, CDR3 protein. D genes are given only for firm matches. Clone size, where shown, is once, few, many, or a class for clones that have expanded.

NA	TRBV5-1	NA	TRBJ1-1	TGCGCCAGCAGCGGGGGGACGGCCTTTCCCATGAACACTGAAGCTTTCTTT	CASSGGTAFPMNTEAFF
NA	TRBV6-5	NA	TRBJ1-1	TGTGCCAGCAGTTTCTCTACCTTCGGGACTGAAGCTTTCTTT	CASSFSTFGTEAFF
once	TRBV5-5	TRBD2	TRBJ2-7	TGTGCCAGCAGCTTGCGTGCGGGGGGCCTCTACGAGCAGTACTTC	CASSLRAGGLYEQYF
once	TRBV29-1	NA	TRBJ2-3	TGCAGCGTTGGGGCTTCAATCTCTAGCACAGATACGCAGTATTTT	CSVGASISSTDTQYF
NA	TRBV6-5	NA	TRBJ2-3	TGTGCCAGCAGTTCTTATAGGCCTAGCGGCACAGATACGCAGTATTTT	CASSSYRPSGTDTQYF
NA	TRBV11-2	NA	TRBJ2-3	TGTGCCAGCAGCTTAGTCCTGCGGGTGGCGGATACGCAGTATTTT	CASSLVLRVADTQYF
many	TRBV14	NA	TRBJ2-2	TGTGCCAGCAGCCAGACACGAACAAGTTTTTCCGGGGAGCTGTTTTTT	CASSQTRTSFSGELFF
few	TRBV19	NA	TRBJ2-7	TGTGCCAGTAGTATAGGGGGAGGAGGGACCTACGAGCAGTACTTC	CASSIGGGGTYEQYF
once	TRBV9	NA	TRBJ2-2	TGTGCCAGCAGCCCCAGACTCGTCCGCGGGGAGCTGTTTTTT	CASSPRLVRGELFF
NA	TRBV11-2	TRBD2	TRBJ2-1	TGTGCCAGCAGCTTGCCGACTAGCGGGAGAGTTAACTCCTACAATGAGCAGTTCTTC	CASSLPTSGRVNSYNEQFF
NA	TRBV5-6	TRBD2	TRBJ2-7	TGTGCCAGCAGCTTCTTGAGCGGGGGAAGCTCCTACGAGCAGTACTTC	CASSFLSGGSSYEQYF
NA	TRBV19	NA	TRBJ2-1	TGTGCCAGTAGTCTCAGGTCCCCCCCTGAGCAGTTCTTC	CASSLRSPPEQFF
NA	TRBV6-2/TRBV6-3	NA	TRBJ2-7	TGTGCCAGCAGTTACGGCGGGACAGCTAGAGACGAGCAGTACTTC	CASSYGGTARDEQYF
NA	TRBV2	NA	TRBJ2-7	TGTGCCAGCAGTGATCGCGTAACCTACGAGCAGTACTTC	CASSDRVTYEQYF
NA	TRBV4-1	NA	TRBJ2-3	TGCGCCAGCAGCCACGAGGAAGGGAGAACAGATACGCAGTATTTT	CASSHEEGRTDTQYF
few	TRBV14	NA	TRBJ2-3	TGTGCCAGCAGCCATAGGCAGGGAAGCACAGATACGCAGTATTTT	CASSHRQGSTDTQYF
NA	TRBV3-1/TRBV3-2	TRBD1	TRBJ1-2	TGTGCCAGCAGCCAATTGGGGACAGGTTATGGCTACACCTTC	CASSQLGTGYGYTF
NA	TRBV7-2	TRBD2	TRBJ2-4	TGTGCCAGCAGCTTACTAGCGGGAGGGGGCAAAAACATTCAGTACTTC	CASSLLAGGGKNIQYF
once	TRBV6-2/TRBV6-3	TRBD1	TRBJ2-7	TGTGCCAGCAGCCCCGGGACAGGGACATATTGGGTAGCCTACGAGCAGTACTTC	CASSPGTGTYWVAYEQYF
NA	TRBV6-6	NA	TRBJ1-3	TGTGCCAGCAGCCCCAACGGGAACACTGGAAACACCATATATTTT	CASSPNGNTGNTIYF
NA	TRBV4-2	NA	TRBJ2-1	TGTGCCAGCAGCCAAGGGGGAGGTAGTTGGGAGCAGTTCTTC	CASSQGGGSWEQFF
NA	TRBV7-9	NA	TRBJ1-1	TGTGCCAGCAGCTTAGATGACGACAGGCTGAACACTGAAGCTTTCTTT	CASSLDDDRLNTEAFF
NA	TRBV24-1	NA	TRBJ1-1	TGTGCCACCACGAAGGGACAGAACACTGAAGCTTTCTTT	CATTKGQNTEAFF
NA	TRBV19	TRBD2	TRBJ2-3	TGTGCCAGTAGTATAACCCCGGGAGCGGGGGGCACAGATACGCAGTATTTT	CASSITPGAGGTDTQYF
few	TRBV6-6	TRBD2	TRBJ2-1	TGTGCCAGCAGACCCTCTAGCGGGATATACAATGAGCAGTTCTTC	CASRPSSGIYNEQFF
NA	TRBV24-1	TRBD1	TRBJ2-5	TGTGCCACGTCGCAGGGGGCTGGGGAGACCCAGTACTTC	CATSQGAGETQYF
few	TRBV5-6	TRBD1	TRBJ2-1	TGTGCCAGCAGCTTGTTTGGGACAGGGGGCTCCTACAATGAGCAGTTCTTC	CASSLFGTGGSYNEQFF
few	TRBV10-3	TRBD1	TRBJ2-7	TGTGCCATCAGTGAGCCCGGGACAGGGGCGACCTACGAGCAGTACTTC	CAISEPGTGATYEQYF
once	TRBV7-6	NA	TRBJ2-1	TGTGCCAGCAGCTCACGAGGAGGGACCTACAATGAGCAGTTCTTC	CASSSRGGTYNEQFF
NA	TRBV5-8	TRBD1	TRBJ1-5	TGTGCCAGCAGCGGGACAGTCAATCAGCCCCAGCATTTT	CASSGTVNQPQHF
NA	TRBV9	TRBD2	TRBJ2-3	TGTGCCAGCAGCGGCCGGACTAGCGGTCGCACAGATACGCAGTATTTT	CASSGRTSGRTDTQYF
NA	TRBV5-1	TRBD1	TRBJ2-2	TGCGCCAGCTCCGGGACAGGGGAAACCGGGGAGCTGTTTTTT	CASSGTGETGELFF
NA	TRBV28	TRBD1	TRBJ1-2	TGTGCCAGCAGTTTAGGGAGACAGGGTGGCTACACCTTC	CASSLGRQGGYTF
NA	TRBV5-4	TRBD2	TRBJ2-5	TGTGCCAGCAGCCCCGGGACTAGCGGGAGGGGCCTCCAAGAGACCCAGTACTTC	CASSPGTSGRGLQETQYF
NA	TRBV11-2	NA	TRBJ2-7	TGTGCCAGCAGCTTAGAGGTGTCCACGGGGGAGCAGTACTTC	CASSLEVSTGEQYF
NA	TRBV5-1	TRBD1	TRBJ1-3	TGCGCCAGCAGCTCGGGACAGAGAAACACCATATATTTT	CASSSGQRNTIYF
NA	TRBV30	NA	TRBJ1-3	TGTGCCTGGAGTTGGGGGGGGGACGGCACCATATATTTT	CAWSWGGDGTIYF
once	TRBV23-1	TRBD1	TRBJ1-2	TGCGCCAGCAGTCCGGTCACTAGTGGACAGGGAGGGTCCTATGGCTACACCTTC	CASSPVTSGQGGSYGYTF
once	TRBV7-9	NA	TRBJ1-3	TGTGCCAGCAGCTCCCCGGGTTCTGGAAACACCATATATTTT	CASSSPGSGNTIYF
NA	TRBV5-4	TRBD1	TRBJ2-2	TGTGCCAGCAGCTTTCAAGACAGGGGGATAGGGGAGCTGTTTTTT	CASSFQDRGIGELFF
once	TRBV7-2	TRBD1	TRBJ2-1	TGTGCCAGCAGCCGTATACCCGGACAGGGCTACAATGAGCAGTTCTTC	CASSRIPGQGYNEQFF
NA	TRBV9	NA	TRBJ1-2	TGTGCCAGCAGCGTATTGCAGGGAGGGAACTATGGCTACACCTTC	CASSVLQGGNYGYTF
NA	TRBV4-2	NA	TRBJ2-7	TGTGCCAGCAGCCAAGATAGCAGGGCCGGTAAATCCTACGAGCAGTACTTC	CASSQDSRAGKSYEQYF
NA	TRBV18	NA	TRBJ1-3	TGTGCCAGCTCTAAACAGGGCTACGAAAACACCATATATTTT	CASSKQGYENTIYF
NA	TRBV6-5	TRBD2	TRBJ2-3	TGTGCCAGCAGCCCCAGCGGGGGTGATACGCAGTATTTT	CASSPSGGDTQYF
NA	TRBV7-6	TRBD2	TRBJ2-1	TGTGCCAGCAGCTTACGCCCGGATACTAGCGCTAGCTCCTACAATGAGCAGTTCTTC	CASSLRPDTSASSYNEQFF
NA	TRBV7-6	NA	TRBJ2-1	TGTGCCAGCAGCTTGGTTGCGGGGGCAAACAATGAGCAGTTCTTC	CASSLVAGANNEQFF
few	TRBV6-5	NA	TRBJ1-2	TGTGCCAGCAGTTACAGTTATGGAGGCGACTACACCTTC	CASSYSYGGDYTF
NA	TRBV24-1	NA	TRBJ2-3	TGTGCCACCAGTGACTCAAGATGGGGAGCAGATACGCAGTATTTT	CATSDSRWGADTQYF
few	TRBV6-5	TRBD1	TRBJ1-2	TGTGCCAGCAGTACCCCGGGACAGGGCGACTATGGCTACACCTTC	CASSTPGQGDYGYTF
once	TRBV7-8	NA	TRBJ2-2	TGTGCCAGCAGCTTAGTACAGGGAAGCCTTGGGGAGCTGTTTTTT	CASSLVQGSLGELFF